This TCR beta chain was sequenced for a study of beta chain features in type 1 diabetes. The study's findings and limits: For patients, the naive, central memory and Treg TCRB repertoires appeared more alike than for healthy donors. PCR might pick shorter templates more often, in the same way for patients and controls.

Expressed TCRB transcripts got sequenced, as all isolated RNA was reverse transcribed. Clones were sequenced by immunoSEQ multiplex PCR, and TCRdb holds only the in-frame ones, with some missing. The table includes more than 150,000 clones, 10% to 15% detected once. This clone was counted between two and nine times. The antigen remains undetermined. Germline loops: CDR1 MNHEY, CDR2 SMNVEV (reference sequence). CDR3 length: 14 amino acids. V was clipped by 3 bases and J by 2 bases, with 9 bases between them. Stem cell-like memory, regulatory, central memory and naive CD4+ cells were sorted via CD45RO/CCR7/CD25/CD127/CD95/CD27.

The receptor comes from a woman between 18 and 29 years old in good health. Sequences were obtained from central memory CD4+ T cells from blood. This sequence joins TRBV27 and TRBJ2-3, with D uncertain. CDR3 nucleotide sequence: TGTGCCAGCAGTTTTAAGACAACCACAGATACGCAGTATTTT. Protein: CASSFKTTTDTQYF.